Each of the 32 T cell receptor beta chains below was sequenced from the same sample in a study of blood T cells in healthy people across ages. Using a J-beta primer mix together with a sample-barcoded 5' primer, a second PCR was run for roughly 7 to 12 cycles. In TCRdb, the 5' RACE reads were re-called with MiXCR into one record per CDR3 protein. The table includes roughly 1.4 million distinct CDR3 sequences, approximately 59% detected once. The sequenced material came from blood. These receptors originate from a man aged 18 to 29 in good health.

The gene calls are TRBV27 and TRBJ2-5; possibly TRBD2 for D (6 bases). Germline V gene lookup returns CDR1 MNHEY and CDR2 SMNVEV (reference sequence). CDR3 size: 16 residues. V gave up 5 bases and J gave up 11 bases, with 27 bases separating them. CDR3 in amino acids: CASSRYLAGSPGEQYF. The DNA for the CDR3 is TGTGCCAGCAGTCGATACCTCGCCGGGTCCCCGGGGGAGCAGTACTTC.

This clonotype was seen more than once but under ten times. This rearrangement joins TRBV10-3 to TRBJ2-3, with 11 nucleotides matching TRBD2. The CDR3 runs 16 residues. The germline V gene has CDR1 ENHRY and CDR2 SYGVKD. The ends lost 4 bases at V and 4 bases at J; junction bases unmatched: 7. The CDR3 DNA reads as TGTGCCATCAGTGCTTTTAGCGGGGGGGCATCAGATACGCAGTATTTT. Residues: CAISAFSGGASDTQYF.

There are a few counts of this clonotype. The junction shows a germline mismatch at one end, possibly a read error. CDR3 in DNA: TGCGCCAGCAGGTTGGACAGAACGTCCGAGCAGTACTTC. It codes for CASRLDRTSEQYF. The rearrangement links TRBV5-1 to TRBJ2-1; D might be TRBD1 (6 bases). TRBJ2-7 matches the DNA end more closely, so the J call is doubtful. This CDR3 spans 13 amino acids. Germline V gives CDR1 SGHRS, CDR2 YFSETQ.

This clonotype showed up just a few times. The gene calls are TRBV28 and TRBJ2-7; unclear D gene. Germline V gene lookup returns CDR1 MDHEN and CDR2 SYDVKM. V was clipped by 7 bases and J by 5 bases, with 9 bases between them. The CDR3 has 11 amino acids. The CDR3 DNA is TGTGCCAGCATAAGTAGCCACGAGCAGTACTTC. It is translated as CASISSHEQYF.

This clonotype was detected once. In DNA, the CDR3 is TGTGCCAGCAGCGTAGGACCCTGGGGGGAGACCCAGTACTTC. Translation gives CASSVGPWGETQYF. The chain couples TRBV7-6 to TRBJ2-5; D is perhaps TRBD1 or TRBD2 (5 bases each). V was pared by 5 bases and J by 5 bases, with 15 bases between. The germline CDR1 and CDR2 sequences are SGHVS and FNYEAQ. The CDR3 runs to 14 residues.

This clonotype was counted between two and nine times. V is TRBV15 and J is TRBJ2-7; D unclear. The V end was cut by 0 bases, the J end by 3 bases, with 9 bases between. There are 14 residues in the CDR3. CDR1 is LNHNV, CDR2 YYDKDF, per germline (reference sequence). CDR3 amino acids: CATSRDSGLYEQYF. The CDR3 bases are TGTGCCACCAGCAGAGATTCGGGTCTCTACGAGCAGTACTTC.

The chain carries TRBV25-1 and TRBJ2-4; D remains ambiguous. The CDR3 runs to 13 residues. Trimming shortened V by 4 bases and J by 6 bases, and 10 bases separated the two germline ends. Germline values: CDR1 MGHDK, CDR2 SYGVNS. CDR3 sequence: CASSAASINIQYF. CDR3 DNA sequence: TGTGCCAGCAGTGCCGCGAGCATAAACATTCAGTACTTC.

The CDR3 loop reads CSGLTGMNTEAFF. DNA of the CDR3: TGCAGCGGACTGACAGGGATGAACACTGAAGCTTTCTTT. The rearrangement joins TRBV29-1 to TRBJ1-1, with TRBD1 matching 7 bases. The CDR3 runs to 13 residues. CDR1 SQVTM and CDR2 ANQGSEA come from the germline V gene. V trimming: 7 bases; J trimming: 0 bases; junction bases outside the gene matches: 5.

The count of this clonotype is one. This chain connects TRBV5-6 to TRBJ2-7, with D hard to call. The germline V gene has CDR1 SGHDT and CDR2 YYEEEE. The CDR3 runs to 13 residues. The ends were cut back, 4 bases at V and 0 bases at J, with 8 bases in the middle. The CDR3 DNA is TGTGCCAGCAGCGTAGAGGCCTCCTACGAGCAGTACTTC. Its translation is CASSVEASYEQYF.

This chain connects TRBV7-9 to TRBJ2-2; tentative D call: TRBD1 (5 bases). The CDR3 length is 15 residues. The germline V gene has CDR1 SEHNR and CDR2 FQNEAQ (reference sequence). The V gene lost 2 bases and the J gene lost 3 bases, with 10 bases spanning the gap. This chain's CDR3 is CASSLWGSDTGELFF. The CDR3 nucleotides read TGTGCCAGCAGCTTATGGGGCTCCGACACCGGGGAGCTGTTTTTT. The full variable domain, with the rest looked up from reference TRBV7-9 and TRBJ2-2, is DTGVSQNPRHKITKRGQNVTFRCDPISEHNRLYWYRQTLGQGPEFLTYFQNEAQLEKSRLLSDRFSAERPKGSFSTLEIQRTEQGDSAMYLCASSLWGSDTGELFFGEGSRLTVL.

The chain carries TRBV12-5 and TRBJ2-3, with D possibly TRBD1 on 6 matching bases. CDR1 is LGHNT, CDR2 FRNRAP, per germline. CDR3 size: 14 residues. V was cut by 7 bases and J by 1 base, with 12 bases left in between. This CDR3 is CASARGGGTDTQYF. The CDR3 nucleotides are TGTGCTAGTGCCAGAGGGGGTGGCACAGATACGCAGTATTTT.

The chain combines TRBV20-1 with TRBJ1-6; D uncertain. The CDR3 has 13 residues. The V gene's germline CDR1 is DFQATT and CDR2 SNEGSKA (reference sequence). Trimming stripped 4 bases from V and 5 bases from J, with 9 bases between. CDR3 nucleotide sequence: TGCAGTGCTAAGTGGGCGAATAATTCACCCCTCCACTTT. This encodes CSAKWANNSPLHF.

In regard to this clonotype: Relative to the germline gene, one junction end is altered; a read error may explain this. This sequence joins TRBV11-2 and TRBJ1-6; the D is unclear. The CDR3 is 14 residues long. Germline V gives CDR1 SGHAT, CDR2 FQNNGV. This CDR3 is CVSSLKSRNSPLHF. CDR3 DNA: TGTGTCAGCAGCTTAAAGTCCCGAAATTCACCCCTCCACTTT.

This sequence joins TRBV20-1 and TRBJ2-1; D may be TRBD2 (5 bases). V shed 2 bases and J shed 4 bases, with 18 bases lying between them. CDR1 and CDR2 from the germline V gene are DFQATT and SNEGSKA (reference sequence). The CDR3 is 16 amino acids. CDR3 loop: CSARTLLGWEYNEQFF. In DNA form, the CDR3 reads TGCAGTGCTAGAACCCTACTCGGGTGGGAGTACAATGAGCAGTTCTTC.

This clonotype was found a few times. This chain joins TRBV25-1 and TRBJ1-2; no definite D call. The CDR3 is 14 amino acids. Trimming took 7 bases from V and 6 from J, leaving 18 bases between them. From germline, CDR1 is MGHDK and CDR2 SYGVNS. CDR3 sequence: CASIPTEGRDGYTF. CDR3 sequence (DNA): TGTGCCAGCATTCCGACTGAGGGTCGTGATGGCTACACCTTC.

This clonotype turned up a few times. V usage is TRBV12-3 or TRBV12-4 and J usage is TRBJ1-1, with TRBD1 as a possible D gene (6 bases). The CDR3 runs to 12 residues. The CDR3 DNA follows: TGTGCGACAAGGAGGGGGAGCACTGAAGCTTTCTTT. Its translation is CATRRGSTEAFF.

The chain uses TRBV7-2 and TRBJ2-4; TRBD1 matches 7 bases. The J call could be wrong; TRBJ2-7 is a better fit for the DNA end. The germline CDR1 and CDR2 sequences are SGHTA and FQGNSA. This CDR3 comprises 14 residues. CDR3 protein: CASSFKGASHEQYF. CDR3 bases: TGTGCCAGCAGCTTTAAGGGGGCGAGTCACGAGCAGTACTTC.

CDR3 protein: CASSRTGGLYNEQFF. The CDR3 DNA reads TGTGCCAGCAGCCGGACAGGGGGCTTGTACAATGAGCAGTTCTTC. V usage is TRBV12-3 or TRBV12-4 and J usage is TRBJ2-1, with 11 bases aligning to TRBD1. This CDR3 is 15 amino acids long. V dropped 6 bases and J dropped 4; count of bases not matched to a gene: 5.

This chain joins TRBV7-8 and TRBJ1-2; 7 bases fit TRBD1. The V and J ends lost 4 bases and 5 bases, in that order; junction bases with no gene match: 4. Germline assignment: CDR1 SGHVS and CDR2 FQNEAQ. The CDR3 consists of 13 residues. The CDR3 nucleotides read TGTGCCAGCAGCTCGGACAGGAAATATGGCTACACCTTC. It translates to CASSSDRKYGYTF.

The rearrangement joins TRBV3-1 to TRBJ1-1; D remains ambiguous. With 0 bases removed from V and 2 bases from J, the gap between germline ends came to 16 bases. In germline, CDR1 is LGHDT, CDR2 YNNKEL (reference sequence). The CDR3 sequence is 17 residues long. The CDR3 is CASSQDILVGTNTEAFF. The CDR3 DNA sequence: TGTGCCAGCAGCCAAGATATATTAGTCGGCACCAACACTGAAGCTTTCTTT.

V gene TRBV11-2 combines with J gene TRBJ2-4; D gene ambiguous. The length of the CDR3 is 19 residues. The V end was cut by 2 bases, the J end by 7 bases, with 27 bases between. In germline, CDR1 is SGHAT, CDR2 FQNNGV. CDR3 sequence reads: CASSLRIQDAPLGLNIQYF. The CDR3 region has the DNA TGTGCCAGCAGCTTAAGAATCCAGGATGCTCCTCTAGGTTTGAACATTCAGTACTTC. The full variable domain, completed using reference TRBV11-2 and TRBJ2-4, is EAGVAQSPRYKIIEKRQSVAFWCNPISGHATLYWYQQILGQGPKLLIQFQNNGVVDDSQLPKDRFSAERLKGVDSTLKIQPAKLEDSAVYLCASSLRIQDAPLGLNIQYFGAGTRLSVL.

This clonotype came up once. CDR3 in DNA: TGTGCCAGTACTGACAGGTCCCGGGGGACCCAGTACTTC. Its protein product is CASTDRSRGTQYF. The chain employs TRBV11-2 and TRBJ2-7; D possibly corresponds to TRBD1 (6 bases). The J call is in doubt because the DNA end fits TRBJ2-5 better. Looked up from germline, CDR1 is SGHAT and CDR2 is FQNNGV. The CDR3 extends over 13 amino acids.

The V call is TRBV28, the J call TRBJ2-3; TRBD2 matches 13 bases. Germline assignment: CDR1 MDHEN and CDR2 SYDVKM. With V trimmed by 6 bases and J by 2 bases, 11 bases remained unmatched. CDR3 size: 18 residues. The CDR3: CASSPSGLAGSTTDTQYF. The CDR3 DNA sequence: TGTGCCAGCAGCCCCTCGGGACTAGCGGGGAGTACCACAGATACGCAGTATTTT. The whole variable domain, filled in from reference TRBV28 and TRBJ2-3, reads DVKVTQSSRYLVKRTGEKVFLECVQDMDHENMFWYRQDPGLGLRLIYFSYDVKMKEKGDIPEGYSVSREKKERFSLILESASTNQTSMYLCASSPSGLAGSTTDTQYFGPGTRLTVL.

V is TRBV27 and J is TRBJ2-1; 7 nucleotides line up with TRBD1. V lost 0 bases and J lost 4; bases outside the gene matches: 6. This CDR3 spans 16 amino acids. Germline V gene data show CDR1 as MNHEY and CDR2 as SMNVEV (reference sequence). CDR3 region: CASSLSATGIYNEQFF. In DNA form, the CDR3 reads TGTGCCAGCAGTTTATCCGCGACAGGGATTTACAATGAGCAGTTCTTC.

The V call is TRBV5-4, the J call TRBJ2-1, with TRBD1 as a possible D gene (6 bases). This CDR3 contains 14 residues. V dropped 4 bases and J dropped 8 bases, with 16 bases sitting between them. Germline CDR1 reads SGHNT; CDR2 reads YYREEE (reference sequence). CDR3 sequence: CASSPRSRGDEQFF. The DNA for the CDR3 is TGTGCCAGCAGCCCGAGGTCCAGGGGCGATGAGCAGTTCTTC.

CDR3 nucleotides: TGTGCCAGCAGTCCCGGGGACTCTCAAGAGACCCAGTACTTC. Protein: CASSPGDSQETQYF. The rearrangement joins TRBV25-1 to TRBJ2-5; a weak D match, TRBD2 (6 bases). This CDR3 is built from 14 residues. V lost 5 bases to trimming and J lost 2 bases, with 12 bases between them. Germline CDR1 reads MGHDK; CDR2 reads SYGVNS.

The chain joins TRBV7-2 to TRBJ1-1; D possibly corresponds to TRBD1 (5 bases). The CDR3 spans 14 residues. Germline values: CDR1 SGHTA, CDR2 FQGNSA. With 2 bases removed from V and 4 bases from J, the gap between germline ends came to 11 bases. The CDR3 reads CASSLTLQGTEAFF. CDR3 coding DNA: TGTGCCAGCAGCTTAACCCTTCAGGGCACTGAAGCTTTCTTT.

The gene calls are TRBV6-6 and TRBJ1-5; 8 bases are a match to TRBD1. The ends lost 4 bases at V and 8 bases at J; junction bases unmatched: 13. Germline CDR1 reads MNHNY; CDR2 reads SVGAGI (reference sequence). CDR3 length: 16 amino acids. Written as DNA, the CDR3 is TGTGCCAGCAGTTCCCTAGGTGACAGGGGTTGTGAGCCCCAGCATTTT. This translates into CASSSLGDRGCEPQHF.

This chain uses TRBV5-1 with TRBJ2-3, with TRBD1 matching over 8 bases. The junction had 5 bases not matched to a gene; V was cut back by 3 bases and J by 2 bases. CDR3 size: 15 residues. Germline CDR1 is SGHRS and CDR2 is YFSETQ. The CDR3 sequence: CASSSGQGFTDTQYF. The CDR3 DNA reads TGCGCCAGCAGCTCAGGACAGGGATTCACAGATACGCAGTATTTT. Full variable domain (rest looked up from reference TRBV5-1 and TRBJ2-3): KAGVTQTPRYLIKTRGQQVTLSCSPISGHRSVSWYQQTPGQGLQFLFEYFSETQRNKGNFPGRFSGRQFSNSRSEMNVSTLELGDSALYLCASSSGQGFTDTQYFGPGTRLTVL.

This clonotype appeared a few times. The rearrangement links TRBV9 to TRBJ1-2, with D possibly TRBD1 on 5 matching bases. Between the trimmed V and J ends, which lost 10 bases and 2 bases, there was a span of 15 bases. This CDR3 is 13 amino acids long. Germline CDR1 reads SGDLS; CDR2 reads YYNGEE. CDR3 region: CASGNSLNYGYTF. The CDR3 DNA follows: TGTGCCTCAGGGAACAGCCTGAACTATGGCTACACCTTC.

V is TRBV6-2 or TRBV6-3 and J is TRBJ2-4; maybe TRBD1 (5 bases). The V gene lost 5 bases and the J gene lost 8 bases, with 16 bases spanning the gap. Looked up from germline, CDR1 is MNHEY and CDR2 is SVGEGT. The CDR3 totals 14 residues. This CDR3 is CASSPRSTVDIQYF. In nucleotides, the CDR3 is TGTGCCAGCAGTCCCCGATCGACAGTAGACATTCAGTACTTC.

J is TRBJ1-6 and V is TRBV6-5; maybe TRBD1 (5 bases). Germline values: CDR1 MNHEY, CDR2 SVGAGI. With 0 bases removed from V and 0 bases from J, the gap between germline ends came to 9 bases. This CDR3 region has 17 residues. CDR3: CASSYSARGSYNSPLHF. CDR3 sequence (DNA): TGTGCCAGCAGTTACTCGGCGAGGGGCTCCTATAATTCACCCCTCCACTTT.